Listed below are T cell receptor beta chains from one sample, sequenced in a study of cytomegalovirus exposure and HLA in healthy donors. This table comes from immunoSEQ multiplex PCR, and its TCRdb copy is limited to in-frame clones, with some not included. The sample gives 150,000 to 200,000 clones, 80% of which show up once; around 0.69% is in the top ten. The sample consisted of PBMCs. The receptors shown here come from a boy between 5 and 17 years old in good health and CMV-seronegative. CDR3s include the opening cysteine and the closing phenylalanine or tryptophan. Fields, in order: D gene, CDR3 length, J gene, clone size, V gene, CDR3 protein, CDR3 DNA. A D gene is named only where the DNA matches it firmly. Clone size is stated in some rows and not others, as once, few, many or a class when expanded.

>TRBD1|14|TRBJ1-2|-|TRBV25-1
CASSEGQGHYGYTF
TGTGCCAGCAGTGAGGGACAGGGCCACTATGGCTACACCTTC
>-|16|TRBJ1-1|-|TRBV23-1
CANRGGPLYMNTEAFF
TGCGCCAACCGCGGGGGGCCGCTCTACATGAACACTGAAGCTTTCTTT
>TRBD1|13|TRBJ1-2|-|TRBV7-8
CASSLGTGLGYTF
TGTGCCAGCAGCTTAGGGACAGGGTTGGGCTACACCTTC
>-|13|TRBJ2-7|-|TRBV19
CASSNIPGNEQYF
TGTGCCAGTAGTAACATTCCAGGGAACGAGCAGTACTTC
>TRBD2|16|TRBJ2-3|-|TRBV11-2
CASSFWREGITDTQYF
TGTGCCAGCAGCTTCTGGCGGGAGGGCATAACAGATACGCAGTATTTT
>TRBD1|15|TRBJ2-5|-|TRBV11-3
CASSFPDRVGETQYF
TGTGCCAGCAGCTTCCCGGACAGGGTAGGAGAGACCCAGTACTTC
>-|13|TRBJ1-1|-|TRBV5-1
CASSSGVGTEAFF
TGCGCCAGCAGCTCGGGAGTTGGCACTGAAGCTTTCTTT
>-|19|TRBJ1-5|-|TRBV19
CASSILPKNSNVFNQPQHF
TGTGCCAGTAGTATACTACCAAAGAATAGCAATGTTTTCAATCAGCCCCAGCATTTT
>-|16|TRBJ1-1|-|TRBV11-2
CASSPWSRSRIAEAFF
TGTGCCAGCAGCCCCTGGTCTCGGTCACGAATTGCTGAAGCTTTCTTT
>-|18|TRBJ2-5|-|TRBV19
CASCPFTGSPPDQETQYF
TGTGCCAGTTGTCCATTCACAGGGAGCCCACCTGACCAAGAAACCCAGTACTTC
>-|16|TRBJ2-1|-|TRBV7-3
CASSLRGLVAANEQFF
TGTGCCAGCAGCTTAAGAGGACTGGTAGCGGCCAATGAGCAGTTCTTC
>TRBD1|10|TRBJ2-1|-|TRBV25-1
CATGGREQFF
TGTGCCACAGGGGGCCGGGAGCAGTTCTTC
>-|13|TRBJ1-2|-|TRBV11-2
CASSLEAVYGYTF
TGTGCCAGCAGCTTAGAGGCTGTCTATGGCTACACCTTC
>TRBD2|15|TRBJ2-5|-|TRBV7-6
CASSSGTSGGETQYF
TGTGCCAGCAGCTCCGGGACTAGCGGGGGAGAGACCCAGTACTTC
>-|14|TRBJ1-2|-|TRBV27
CASSGQTDNYGYTF
TGTGCCAGCAGTGGCCAGACAGATAACTATGGCTACACCTTC
>TRBD1|16|TRBJ2-7|few|TRBV7-9
CASSDQRTGEPYEQYF
TGTGCCAGCAGTGACCAACGGACAGGGGAGCCCTACGAGCAGTACTTC
>TRBD2|18|TRBJ2-2|-|TRBV9
CASSVARTSGGNTGELFF
TGTGCCAGCAGCGTAGCGAGGACTAGCGGGGGGAACACCGGGGAGCTGTTTTTT
>TRBD1|15|TRBJ2-7|few|TRBV19
CASSTGTGISYEQYF
TGTGCCAGTAGCACCGGGACAGGGATCTCCTACGAGCAGTACTTC
>-|14|TRBJ1-4|-|TRBV30
CACAPQAGLEKLFF
TGTGCCTGTGCGCCGCAGGCGGGACTTGAAAAACTGTTTTTT
>-|13|TRBJ2-7|-|TRBV7-9
CSSSLVDPREQYF
TGTTCCAGCAGCTTAGTCGATCCGCGCGAGCAGTACTTC
>-|12|TRBJ2-7|-|TRBV30
CAWTGAGYEQYF
TGTGCCTGGACAGGGGCCGGTTACGAGCAGTACTTC
>-|17|TRBJ2-3|few|TRBV2
CASSGGWTLSSTDTQYF
TGTGCCAGCAGTGGGGGATGGACATTATCGTCCACAGATACGCAGTATTTT
>TRBD2|14|TRBJ2-7|once|TRBV13
CASSLGLAGWEQYF
TGTGCCAGCAGCTTGGGACTAGCGGGATGGGAGCAGTACTTC
>-|14|TRBJ1-2|-|TRBV5-6
CASSLNRDHYGYTF
TGTGCCAGCAGCCTCAACAGGGACCACTATGGCTACACCTTC
>-|15|TRBJ1-5|once|TRBV7-2
CASSLLGTGLEPQHF
TGTGCCAGCAGCTTACTTGGGACGGGACTTGAGCCCCAGCATTTT
>TRBD2|17|TRBJ2-1|-|TRBV19
CASSIDRGLAEHNEQFF
TGTGCCAGTAGTATAGATAGGGGACTAGCGGAGCACAATGAGCAGTTCTTC
>TRBD1|15|TRBJ2-4|-|TRBV9
CASSVVGGTGHIQYF
TGTGCCAGCAGCGTAGTAGGCGGGACAGGGCACATTCAGTACTTC
>-|16|TRBJ1-6|-|TRBV2
CASSERHSSYNSPLHF
TGTGCCAGCAGTGAACGGCACAGCTCCTATAATTCACCCCTCCACTTT
>-|16|TRBJ1-2|-|TRBV28
CATTHPWDTRLAGYTF
TGTGCCACCACTCATCCGTGGGACACTCGATTAGCTGGCTACACCTTC
>TRBD1|13|TRBJ2-5|-|TRBV5-1
CASSYRGQETQYF
TGCGCCAGCAGCTACAGGGGGCAGGAGACCCAGTACTTC
>-|14|TRBJ2-3|few|TRBV19
CASSIRLGTDTQYF
TGTGCCAGTAGTATTCGTCTAGGCACAGATACGCAGTATTTT
>TRBD1|14|TRBJ1-5|few|TRBV4-3
CASSHDRGDQPQHF
TGCGCCAGCAGCCACGACAGGGGTGATCAGCCCCAGCATTTT
>-|15|TRBJ2-1|-|TRBV19
CASSMTTLQHNEQFF
TGTGCCAGTAGTATGACCACACTACAACACAATGAGCAGTTCTTC
>TRBD1|15|TRBJ1-6|-|TRBV11-2
CASSRTGVENSPLHF
TGTGCCAGCAGTAGGACAGGGGTTGAGAATTCACCCCTCCACTTT
>-|14|TRBJ1-3|-|TRBV30
CAWGAGNSGNTIYF
TGTGCCTGGGGGGCAGGGAACTCTGGAAACACCATATATTTT
>-|15|TRBJ1-1|-|TRBV7-9
CSSSEGQGFASEAFF
TGTTCCAGCAGCGAAGGCCAGGGTTTTGCTTCTGAAGCTTTCTTT
>TRBD1|16|TRBJ2-6|-|TRBV13
CASSALTGSGANVLTF
TGTGCCAGCAGCGCCCTGACAGGGTCTGGGGCCAACGTCCTGACTTTC
>TRBD1|15|TRBJ2-7|-|TRBV4-2
CASSQGRTGGNEQYF
TGTGCCAGCAGCCAAGGGCGGACAGGGGGTAACGAGCAGTACTTC
>-|16|TRBJ1-2|-|TRBV29-1
CSVIRYSTEINYGYTF
TGCAGCGTTATCAGATATTCGACAGAAATTAACTATGGCTACACCTTC
>-|14|TRBJ2-3|-|TRBV5-1
CASSLDGLLEEQYF
TGCGCCAGCAGCTTGGACGGACTTCTTGAAGAGCAGTATTTT
>-|13|TRBJ1-2|-|TRBV30
CAWTSHRNYGYTF
TGTGCCTGGACCTCACACCGAAACTATGGCTACACCTTC
>TRBD2|18|TRBJ2-7|-|TRBV4-2
CVSSQVGLAGGNSYEQYF
TGTGTCAGCAGCCAAGTAGGACTAGCGGGGGGCAACTCCTACGAGCAGTACTTC
>-|15|TRBJ1-3|-|TRBV10-3
CAISEIGASGNTIYF
TGTGCCATCAGTGAAATAGGGGCCTCTGGAAACACCATATATTTT
>TRBD1|16|TRBJ1-1|-|TRBV13
CASSFPPGGANTEAFF
TGTGCCAGCAGCTTCCCCCCAGGGGGCGCGAACACTGAAGCTTTCTTT
>TRBD2|15|TRBJ2-3|once|TRBV5-1
CASTPSSGRSDTQYF
TGCGCCAGCACACCCTCTAGCGGGAGATCAGATACGCAGTATTTT
>-|12|TRBJ1-2|few|TRBV5-6
CASSPGGSGYTF
TGTGCCAGCAGCCCTGGGGGGAGCGGCTACACCTTC
>-|15|TRBJ2-7|-|TRBV15
CATSREGSGAYEQYF
TGTGCCACCAGCAGAGAAGGTAGCGGAGCCTACGAGCAGTACTTC
>TRBD1|14|TRBJ1-5|-|TRBV5-1
CASSPDRGNQPQHF
TGCGCCAGCAGCCCTGACAGGGGGAATCAGCCCCAGCATTTT
>-|15|TRBJ1-5|-|TRBV19
CASSTPEGEVRPQHF
TGTGCCAGTAGCACCCCCGAAGGGGAGGTGAGGCCCCAGCATTTT
>-|14|TRBJ1-4|-|TRBV10-3
CAINERGVGEKLFF
TGTGCCATCAATGAAAGGGGCGTCGGAGAAAAACTGTTTTTT
>-|16|TRBJ2-2|-|TRBV6-5
CASSYFAGVATGELFF
TGTGCCAGCAGTTACTTCGCAGGGGTGGCCACCGGGGAGCTGTTTTTT
>-|13|TRBJ2-7|-|TRBV5-4
CASSYHGTYEQYF
TGTGCCAGCTCCTACCATGGTACCTACGAGCAGTACTTC
>TRBD2|16|TRBJ2-7|-|TRBV6-6
CASSYSASGGSYEQYF
TGTGCCAGCAGTTACTCGGCTAGCGGGGGCTCCTACGAGCAGTACTTC
>TRBD1|12|TRBJ1-2|-|TRBV27
CASSFYRGRYTF
TGTGCCAGCAGTTTCTACAGGGGTCGCTACACCTTC
>TRBD1|17|TRBJ2-1|-|TRBV7-9
CASSRNRGRSSYNEQFF
TGTGCCAGCAGCCGGAACAGGGGCCGATCTTCCTACAATGAGCAGTTCTTC